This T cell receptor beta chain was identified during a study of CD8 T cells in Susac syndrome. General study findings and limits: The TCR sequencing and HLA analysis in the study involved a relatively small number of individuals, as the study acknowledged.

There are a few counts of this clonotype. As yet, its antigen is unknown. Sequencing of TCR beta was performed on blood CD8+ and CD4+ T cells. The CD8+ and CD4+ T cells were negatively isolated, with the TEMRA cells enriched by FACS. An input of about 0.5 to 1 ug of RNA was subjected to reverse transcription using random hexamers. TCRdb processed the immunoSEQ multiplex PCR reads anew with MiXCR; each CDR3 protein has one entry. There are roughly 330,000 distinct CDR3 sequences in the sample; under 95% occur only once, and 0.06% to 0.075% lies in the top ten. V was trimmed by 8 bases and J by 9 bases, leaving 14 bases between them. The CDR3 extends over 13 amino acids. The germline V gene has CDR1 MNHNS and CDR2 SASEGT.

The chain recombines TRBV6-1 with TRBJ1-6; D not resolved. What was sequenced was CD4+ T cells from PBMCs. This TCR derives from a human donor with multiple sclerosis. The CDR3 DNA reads TGTGCCAGCCGACCGAATAGGGTTTCACCCCTCCACTTT. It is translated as CASRPNRVSPLHF.